The sequence of this T cell receptor (beta chain) was determined in a study of beta chain features in type 1 diabetes. Expressed TCRB transcripts were sequenced, since all the RNA that had been isolated was reverse transcribed. Libraries were prepared by immunoSEQ multiplex PCR; TCRdb keeps only in-frame clonotypes and omits some of them. This sample carries about 900,000 clones, 15% to 20% of them seen once, and the ten largest clones take 0.023%. This clone occurred a few times. Its antigen is unidentified. From germline, CDR1 is SEHNR and CDR2 FQNEAQ (reference sequence). The CDR3 is made up of 15 amino acids. V shed 5 bases and J shed 0 bases, with 13 bases lying between them. General study points: Within each of all four CD4+ subsets, Type 1 diabetes patients had TCRB CDR3s that were moderately but significantly shorter.

The sequencing input was naive CD4+ T cells from blood. The gene calls are TRBV7-9 and TRBJ1-1; TRBD1 is a possible D gene (6 bases). This receptor was taken from a woman younger than 35 in good health. CDR3 sequence: CASSLQGQLNTEAFF. CDR3 nucleotides: TGTGCCAGCAGCCTTCAAGGACAGTTGAACACTGAAGCTTTCTTT.